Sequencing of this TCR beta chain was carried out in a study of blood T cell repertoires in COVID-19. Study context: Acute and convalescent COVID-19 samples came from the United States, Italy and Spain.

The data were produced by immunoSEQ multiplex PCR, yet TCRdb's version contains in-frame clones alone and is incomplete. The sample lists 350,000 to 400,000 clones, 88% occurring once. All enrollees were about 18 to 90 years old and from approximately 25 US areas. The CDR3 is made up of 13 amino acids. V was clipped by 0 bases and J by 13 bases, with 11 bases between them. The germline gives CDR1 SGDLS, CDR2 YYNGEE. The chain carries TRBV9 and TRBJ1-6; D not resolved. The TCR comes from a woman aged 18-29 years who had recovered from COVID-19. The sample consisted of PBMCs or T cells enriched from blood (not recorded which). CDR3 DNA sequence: TGTGCCAGCAGCGTAGAAGTCAGTTCCCCCCTCCACTTT. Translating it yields CASSVEVSSPLHF. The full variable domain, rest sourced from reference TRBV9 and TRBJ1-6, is DSGVTQTPKHLITATGQRVTLRCSPRSGDLSVYWYQQSLDQGLQFLIQYYNGEERAKGNILERFSAQQFPDLHSELNLSSLELGDSALYFCASSVEVSSPLHFGNGTRLTVT.